The clone carrying this T cell receptor beta chain was seen a handful of times. A read error may produce the germline difference seen at one junction end. TCRdb passed the RACE reads through MiXCR, listing each CDR3 protein once. The sample records about 120,000 distinct CDR3 sequences, 9% to 13% being singletons. The data stem from a study of human T cells and chemical hapten exposure. As for time point: patch test 1, 2 weeks after DPC sensitization. Treatment in this sample: therapeutic diphenylcyclopropenone sensitization with weekly scalp DPC. The CDR3 has 15 amino acids. CDR1 and CDR2 from the germline V gene are SNHLY and FYNNEI.

This TCR was recovered from a woman between 50 and 59 years old with alopecia areata. Some clones in this sample may be carry-over from other donors' samples. The chain joins TRBV2 to TRBJ1-6; 8 nucleotides match TRBD1. The sample was whole blood, taken in connection with sensitization to the hapten diphenylcyclopropenone (DPC). In DNA form, the CDR3 reads TGTGCCAGCAGGCCCTTCGGACAGGGTTTACCCAAGGGTCGCTTT. Its protein is CASRPFGQGLPKGRF.